The rows below give T cell receptor beta chains drawn from one sample of a study of T cells in Graves' hyperthyroidism and ophthalmopathy. Via MiXCR, TCRdb re-called the multiplex PCR reads, giving one row per CDR3 protein. This table holds approximately 590,000 distinct CDR3 sequences, about 45% found once. Sequencing was done on a sample of peripheral blood or thyroid tissue (not recorded which). The receptors originated from a woman between 18 and 30 years old with Graves' hyperthyroidism. CDR3s include the opening cysteine and the closing phenylalanine or tryptophan. The D gene is left open where the match is weak. For some rows the clone size is stated as once, few or many, or as a class when expanded; others skip it.

. TRBJ2-2 TRBD1 TRBV7-8 TGTGCCAGCAGCCAAGACAGGGGGCCCCCCGGGGAGCTGTTTTTT CASSQDRGPPGELFF
few TRBJ1-1 . TRBV19 TGTGCCAGTAGTATAGTCGGAGACGGGCCCACTGAAGCTTTCTTT CASSIVGDGPTEAFF
few TRBJ1-2 . TRBV10-2 TGCGCCAGCAGCCAAGGAACACAGGGCGACTATGGCTACACCTTC CASSQGTQGDYGYTF
many TRBJ1-1 . TRBV14 TGTGCCAGCAGCCACATAGGGGCAACGGCCAACACTGAAGCTTTCTTT CASSHIGATANTEAFF
few TRBJ2-2 . TRBV6-6 TGTGCCAGCAAGGAGGATGTCGGGGAGCTGTTTTTT CASKEDVGELFF
. TRBJ1-2 TRBD1 TRBV7-2 TGTGCCAGCAGCGTCTCCCGGGACAGGGACGTGAATGGCTACACCTTC CASSVSRDRDVNGYTF
. TRBJ1-1 . TRBV14 TGTGCCAGCAGCCAAGATTTACAGGGAGGCACTGAAGCTTTCTTT CASSQDLQGGTEAFF
many TRBJ2-7 . TRBV7-9 TGTGCCAGCACCCGAGATGGGGACGAGCAGTACTTC CASTRDGDEQYF
few TRBJ1-6 . TRBV20-1 TGCAGTGCTAGCATGAGGGGTGGGGCACCCCTCCACTTT CSASMRGGAPLHF
few TRBJ2-3 TRBD2 TRBV29-1 TGCAGCGCCCTAGCGGACACAGATACGCAGTATTTT CSALADTDTQYF
many TRBJ1-2 . TRBV7-8 TGTGCCAGCAGCTTTGGAGCTCAGGATTATGGCTACACCTTC CASSFGAQDYGYTF
. TRBJ2-5 TRBD2 TRBV20-1 TGCAGTGCTAGGAGTGCCCAGCGGGATACGCAGTACTTC CSARSAQRDTQYF
few TRBJ2-7 . TRBV5-1 TGCGCCAGCAGCTTGCTACTGACCCGCCACAGCTCCTACGAGCAGTACTTC CASSLLLTRHSSYEQYF
few TRBJ1-4 TRBD1 TRBV19 TGTGCCAGTAAAGGGGGACAGAAGAGGCAAAAACTGTTTTTT CASKGGQKRQKLFF
. TRBJ1-2 TRBD1 TRBV7-9 TGTGCCAGCAGCTTCGGGGGACAGGGGGTTAACTATGGCTACACCTTC CASSFGGQGVNYGYTF
. TRBJ1-4 TRBD1 TRBV7-8 TGTGCCAGCAGCCCGGACAGGGGGGCTGAAAAACTGTTTTTT CASSPDRGAEKLFF
. TRBJ2-2 . TRBV14 TGTGCCAGCAGCGCGGGGAGGACCAACACCGGGGAGCTGTTTTTT CASSAGRTNTGELFF
many TRBJ1-1 . TRBV2 TGTGCCAGCAGTGAAAAGGGGGAGGAGAGCACTGAAGCTTTCTTT CASSEKGEESTEAFF
few TRBJ2-7 TRBD2 TRBV20-1 TGCAGTGCTAGGCCGGTGGCGGGGGACTACGAGCAGTACTTC CSARPVAGDYEQYF
once TRBJ2-2 TRBD2 TRBV7-2 TGTGCCAGCAGCTTTAGCGGGAGTATAGGCGGGGAGCTGTTTTTT CASSFSGSIGGELFF
few TRBJ2-7 . TRBV5-1 TGCGCCAGCGGCTCGGGACTCCACTTTGACGAGCAGTACTTC CASGSGLHFDEQYF
. TRBJ1-6 . TRBV25-1 TGTGCCAGCGATAATTCACCCCTCCACTTT CASDNSPLHF
. TRBJ2-5 . TRBV19 TGTGCCAGTAGTATGATACGGGGACCACAAGAGACCCAGTACTTC CASSMIRGPQETQYF
. TRBJ1-2 . TRBV7-9 TGTGCCAGCAGCCAAGAGACCAGAGGGTATGGCTACACCTTC CASSQETRGYGYTF
. TRBJ2-2 . TRBV9 TGTGCCAGCAGCCCACCTGAGAGCGGGGAGCTGTTTTTT CASSPPESGELFF
. TRBJ1-6 TRBD1 TRBV2 TGTGCCAGCACCGGACAGGGCGATTCACCCCTCCACTTT CASTGQGDSPLHF
. TRBJ1-4 . TRBV7-9 TGTGCCAGCAGCTCAGAGATGGCAACTAATGAAAAACTGTTTTTT CASSSEMATNEKLFF
. TRBJ1-2 . TRBV13 TGTGCCAGCAGCTTAGGTGGCAGGGGCTTGAACTATGGCTACACCTTC CASSLGGRGLNYGYTF
. TRBJ2-5 . TRBV4-1 TGCGCCAGCAGCCAAGTGCTAGCAGGGACCCAGTACTTC CASSQVLAGTQYF
few TRBJ1-1 . TRBV5-1 TGTGCCAGCAGCTTGGGCATAGGGGCGAACACTGAAGCTTTCTTT CASSLGIGANTEAFF
. TRBJ2-5 . TRBV6-4 TGTGCCAGCAGTTACAGTAGCGCTATTGGCGGCCAGTACTTC CASSYSSAIGGQYF
. TRBJ1-2 TRBD1 TRBV14 TGTGCCAGCAGCCAAGGACAGGGCTTTGGCTACACCTTC CASSQGQGFGYTF
. TRBJ2-5 TRBD2 TRBV20-1 TGCAGTGCTAGAGAAGGGAGGGCCGCTGAGACCCAGTACTTC CSAREGRAAETQYF
many TRBJ1-2 TRBD1 TRBV24-1 TGTGCCACCAGTGAACCCGGGACAGCCTATGGCTACACCTTC CATSEPGTAYGYTF
few TRBJ1-4 . TRBV5-1 TGCGCCAGCAGCTTGATCAGGGAGGGAAAACTGTTTTTT CASSLIREGKLFF
. TRBJ1-6 . TRBV25-1 TGTGCCAGCTCTCTAGACATAGGCATTAATTCACCCCTCCACTTT CASSLDIGINSPLHF
. TRBJ1-5 . TRBV6-5 TGTGCCATCAGTTACGCATGGGGTCAGCCCCAGCATTTT CAISYAWGQPQHF
few TRBJ1-5 . TRBV7-8 TGTGCCAGCAGCAGGTATGGACAGCGTGATAGCAATCAGCCCCAGCATTTT CASSRYGQRDSNQPQHF
few TRBJ1-3 . TRBV12-3/TRBV12-4 TGTGCCAGCAGTTTATCTTTAGGACAGAAATTT CASSLSLGQKF
few TRBJ2-5 TRBD2 TRBV20-1 TGCAGTTCGGGACTAGCACAAGAGACCCAGTACTTC CSSGLAQETQYF
. TRBJ2-7 TRBD1 TRBV6-6 TGTGCCAGCAACAGGGGCTACAATGAGCAGTACTTC CASNRGYNEQYF
few TRBJ1-1 . TRBV20-1 TGCAGTGCTAACAGGGAACCTGAAGCTTTCTTT CSANREPEAFF
. TRBJ1-2 . TRBV2 TGTGCCCGAGCCCCCAGGGATAACTATGGCTACACCTTC CARAPRDNYGYTF
. TRBJ1-1 . TRBV7-4 TGTGCCAGCAGCTTAGTTGGGGAGAACACTGAAGCTTTCTTT CASSLVGENTEAFF
. TRBJ1-2 . TRBV29-1 TGCAGTCCCCACAGGGTTTATGGCTACACCTTC CSPHRVYGYTF
. TRBJ1-2 . TRBV14 TGTGCCAGCAGCCAAAACGGGGGTCGGGGCTACACCTTC CASSQNGGRGYTF
. TRBJ1-1 . TRBV24-1 TGTGCCACCTCTCGTTTCTCTGAAGCTTTCTTT CATSRFSEAFF
. TRBJ1-6 . TRBV10-3 TGTGCCATCAGTGAGGGTGACAGGTCACCCCTCCACTTT CAISEGDRSPLHF
few TRBJ2-2 TRBD1 TRBV7-2 TGTGCCAGCAGCTACTTCGGACAGGCGAACACCGGGGAGCTGTTTTTT CASSYFGQANTGELFF